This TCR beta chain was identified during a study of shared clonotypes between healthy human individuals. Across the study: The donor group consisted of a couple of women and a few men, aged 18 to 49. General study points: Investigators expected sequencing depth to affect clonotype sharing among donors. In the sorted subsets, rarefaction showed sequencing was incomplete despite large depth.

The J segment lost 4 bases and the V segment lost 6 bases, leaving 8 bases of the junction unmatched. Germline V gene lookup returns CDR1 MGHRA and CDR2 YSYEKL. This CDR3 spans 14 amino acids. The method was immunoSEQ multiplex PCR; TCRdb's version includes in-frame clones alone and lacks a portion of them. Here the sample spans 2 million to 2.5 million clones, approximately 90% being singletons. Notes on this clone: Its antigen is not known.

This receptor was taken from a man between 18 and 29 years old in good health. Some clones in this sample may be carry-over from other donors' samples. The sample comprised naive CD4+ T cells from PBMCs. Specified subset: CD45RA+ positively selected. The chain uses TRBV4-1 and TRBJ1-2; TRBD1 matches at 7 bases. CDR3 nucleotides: TGCGCCAGCAGGAGCGGGACAGCAACCTATGGCTACACCTTC. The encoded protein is CASRSGTATYGYTF.